These 30 T cell receptor beta chains were all obtained from the same sample, sequenced in a study of T cells after yellow fever vaccination (dated by TCRdb to the late 2010s). The library was produced with 5' RACE. These reads were obtained on an Illumina HiSeq 2500. TCRdb reprocessing: public reads trimmed at Q25 with fastp, clones called with MiXCR, in-frame beta chains kept. Here each entry gathers all rows of one CDR3 protein and keeps the most common genes and DNA. The sample table lists approximately 610,000 distinct CDR3 sequences, about a sixth of them with a count of one. Of the sample, around a sixth falls within the top ten clones. The sample's treatment or condition, from its label and the paper: live attenuated yellow fever vaccine strain. The sample here was PBMCs, taken about 5 days after the first yellow fever vaccination. These TCRs come from a man younger than 30 who received the YFV17D yellow fever vaccine.

This chain joins TRBV9 and TRBJ1-5; D unresolved. There are 13 residues in the CDR3. Germline CDR1 SGDLS, CDR2 YYNGEE. V was shortened by 0 bases and J by 4 bases, with 5 bases between the two germline ends. CDR3 in DNA: TGTGCCAGCAGCGTAGAGGCTAATCAGCCCCAGCATTTT. It encodes CASSVEANQPQHF.

This clonotype was detected only a few times. V gene TRBV28 combines with J gene TRBJ1-2; tentatively, D is TRBD1 (5 bases). The V gene's germline CDR1 is MDHEN and CDR2 SYDVKM. The CDR3 sequence is 15 residues long. Deletions cut 6 bases from V and 1 base from J, with 15 bases between. The CDR3 DNA reads as TGTGCCAGCAGCTCATCCGGGGCAGATAACTATGGCTACACCTTC. The encoded protein is CASSSSGADNYGYTF.

The V call is TRBV4-1, the J call TRBJ1-3; D is possibly TRBD1 (5 bases). V was cut by 3 bases and J by 9 bases, with 18 bases left in between. There are 15 residues in the CDR3. The V gene's germline CDR1 is MGHRA and CDR2 YSYEKL. CDR3: CASSQPDTTRVTIYF. The CDR3 bases are TGCGCCAGCAGCCAGCCGGACACTACCCGAGTCACCATATATTTT.

This clonotype was found a few times. The chain joins TRBV19 to TRBJ1-1; D might be TRBD1 (5 bases). Looked up from germline, CDR1 is LNHDA and CDR2 is SQIVND (reference sequence). The CDR3 length is 13 residues. The ends were cut back, 7 bases at V and 0 bases at J, with 9 bases in the middle. DNA of the CDR3: TGTGCCAGTACCCGGGGCTTGAACACTGAAGCTTTCTTT. Translation gives CASTRGLNTEAFF. Together with reference TRBV19 and TRBJ1-1, the CDR3 gives the full variable domain: DGGITQSPKYLFRKEGQNVTLSCEQNLNHDAMYWYRQDPGQGLRLIYYSQIVNDFQKGDIAEGYSVSREKKESFPLTVTSAQKNPTAFYLCASTRGLNTEAFFGQGTRLTVV.

This clonotype has just a few counts. This chain joins TRBV5-5 and TRBJ2-1, with 7 bases fitting TRBD1. This CDR3 spans 15 amino acids. The V and J ends lost 5 bases and 5 bases, in that order; junction bases with no gene match: 10. Germline assignment: CDR1 SGHKS and CDR2 YYEKEE (reference sequence). In nucleotides, the CDR3 is TGTGCCAGCAGGGCCCGCAGGGGGTACAACAATGAGCAGTTCTTC. Its translation: CASRARRGYNNEQFF.

This clonotype was observed a few times. The chain couples TRBV6-5 to TRBJ1-1, with D unclear. Trimming took 2 bases from V and 11 from J, leaving 9 bases between them. There are 11 residues in the CDR3. Germline CDR1 is MNHEY and CDR2 is SVGAGI. The CDR3 loop is CASSYAGMAFF. The DNA for the CDR3 is TGTGCCAGCAGTTACGCCGGGATGGCTTTCTTT.

The CDR3 protein is CATELLPGELFF. As DNA, the CDR3 is TGTGCCACCGAGTTACTTCCCGGGGAGCTGTTTTTT. The V and J genes are TRBV10-3 and TRBJ2-2, with no clear D. Germline V gene sequence: CDR1 ENHRY, CDR2 SYGVKD. Trimming cost V 10 bases and J 6 bases, with 12 bases left between them. This CDR3 is 12 amino acids long.

V is TRBV28 and J is TRBJ1-4, with TRBD1 matching over 9 bases. The CDR3 contains 14 residues. Germline values: CDR1 MDHEN, CDR2 SYDVKM. The V and J ends lost 5 bases and 5 bases, in that order; junction bases with no gene match: 3. In nucleotides, the CDR3 is TGTGCCAGCAGTCAGACAGGGGGAAATGAAAAACTGTTTTTT. This gives the protein CASSQTGGNEKLFF. The entire variable domain, with the rest obtained from reference TRBV28 and TRBJ1-4, is as follows: DVKVTQSSRYLVKRTGEKVFLECVQDMDHENMFWYRQDPGLGLRLIYFSYDVKMKEKGDIPEGYSVSREKKERFSLILESASTNQTSMYLCASSQTGGNEKLFFGSGTQLSVL.

Comments on this clonotype: Compared with germline, one end of the junction differs, possibly owing to a read error. The DNA of the CDR3 is TGTGCCAGCAGAGGGGTCCGACGGGGCAATCAGCCCCTGCATTTT. Translated: CASRGVRRGNQPLHF. V gene TRBV28 combines with J gene TRBJ1-5, with D possibly matching TRBD1 (5 bases). CDR3 size: 15 residues. Per germline, CDR1 MDHEN and CDR2 SYDVKM.

This clonotype was counted between two and nine times. The CDR3 loop reads CSVELAGPYNEQFF. CDR3 DNA: TGCAGCGTTGAATTAGCGGGACCCTACAATGAGCAGTTCTTC. The genes are TRBV29-1 and TRBJ2-1; 8 bases match TRBD2. Germline values: CDR1 SQVTM, CDR2 ANQGSEA. Trimming at V came to 2 bases and at J to 2 bases, leaving 2 bases not matched to a gene. This CDR3 comprises 14 residues.

A few counts support this clonotype. The chain is built from TRBV5-6 and TRBJ1-1; the D is unclear. Deletions cut 5 bases from V and 5 bases from J, with 16 bases between. This CDR3 region has 14 residues. The germline gives CDR1 SGHDT, CDR2 YYEEEE. The CDR3 is CASSWTFWGTEAFF. In nucleotides, the CDR3 is TGTGCCAGCAGTTGGACTTTCTGGGGAACTGAAGCTTTCTTT. Full variable domain (remainder filled in from reference TRBV5-6 and TRBJ1-1): DAGVTQSPTHLIKTRGQQVTLRCSPKSGHDTVSWYQQALGQGPQFIFQYYEEEERQRGNFPDRFSGHQFPNYSSELNVNALLLGDSALYLCASSWTFWGTEAFFGQGTRLTVV.

The chain carries TRBV7-3 and TRBJ2-2; tentatively, D is TRBD1 or TRBD2 (5 bases each). Germline V lookup: CDR1 SGHTA, CDR2 FQGTGA. Trimming took off 5 bases at V and 6 bases at J, with 13 bases between the two ends. The CDR3 spans 14 residues. The CDR3 nucleotides are TGTGCCAGCAGCCCCCAGGGAGTGGCCGGGGAGCTGTTTTTT. Amino acid sequence: CASSPQGVAGELFF.

This clonotype appeared a few times. The chain is built from TRBV6-1 and TRBJ1-5; D gene unclear. Trimming removed 2 bases at V and 7 bases at J, with 6 bases between. The CDR3 contains 12 residues. The germline V gene encodes CDR1 MNHNS and CDR2 SASEGT. CDR3 sequence (DNA): TGTGCCAGCAGTGAACTGAGGCAGCCCCAGCATTTT. Translating it yields CASSELRQPQHF.

J is TRBJ2-5 and V is TRBV5-4; D call uncertain. V was clipped by 1 base and J by 1 base, with 8 bases between them. CDR1 SGHNT and CDR2 YYREEE come from the germline V gene (reference sequence). There are 14 residues in the CDR3. CDR3 nucleotide sequence: TGTGCCAGCAGCTTGAATGAAGCCCAAGAGACCCAGTACTTC. This translates into CASSLNEAQETQYF.

This clonotype came up a few times. The chain links TRBV7-2 to TRBJ2-7; D not certain. Germline CDR1 is SGHTA and CDR2 is FQGNSA. V shed 2 bases and J shed 0 bases, with 8 bases lying between them. The CDR3 is made up of 14 amino acids. The CDR3 bases are TGTGCCAGCAGCTTAACCAGATACTCCTACGAGCAGTACGTC. Encoded protein: CASSLTRYSYEQYV.

Only a few counts were recorded for this clonotype. This chain links TRBV15 with TRBJ1-4; D gene unclear. The CDR3 contains 13 residues. Trimming shortened V by 4 bases and J by 8 bases, and 11 bases separated the two germline ends. In germline, CDR1 is LNHNV, CDR2 YYDKDF (reference sequence). The CDR3 coding sequence is TGTGCCACCAGCACTAGGGCCGACGAAAAACTGTTTTTT. Its translation: CATSTRADEKLFF. Variable domain in full (rest from reference TRBV15 and TRBJ1-4): DAMVIQNPRYQVTQFGKPVTLSCSQTLNHNVMYWYQQKSSQAPKLLFHYYDKDFNNEADTPDNFQSRRPNTSFCFLDIRSPGLGDTAMYLCATSTRADEKLFFGSGTQLSVL.

This clonotype was recorded many times. The chain is built from TRBV9 and TRBJ2-3; D call uncertain. Trimming removed 0 bases at V and 4 bases at J, with 3 bases between. The CDR3 runs 12 residues. Germline V CDR1 and CDR2: SGDLS, YYNGEE. The CDR3 DNA reads TGTGCCAGCAGCGTAGCTGCAGATACGCAGTATTTT. Translated, it gives CASSVAADTQYF.

This chain connects TRBV24-1 to TRBJ1-2; no firm D call. Per germline, CDR1 KGHDR and CDR2 SFDVKD. V was shortened by 2 bases and J by 4 bases, with 13 bases between the two germline ends. The CDR3 has 15 residues. The CDR3 loop reads CATSDSRGQIYGYTF. The CDR3 DNA reads TGTGCCACCAGTGATTCCCGAGGTCAAATCTATGGCTACACCTTC.

The V call is TRBV6-5, the J call TRBJ2-5, with a possible D match to TRBD2 (6 bases). Trimming shortened V by 0 bases and J by 5 bases, and 13 bases separated the two germline ends. Looked up from germline, CDR1 is MNHEY and CDR2 is SVGAGI. The length of the CDR3 is 15 residues. The CDR3 coding sequence is TGTGCCAGCAGTTACTCGGGGCGGGGATGGGAGACCCAGTACTTC. Translated, it gives CASSYSGRGWETQYF.

This chain links TRBV28 with TRBJ1-1; no reliable D call. Germline CDR1 reads MDHEN; CDR2 reads SYDVKM. The germline V and J ends were trimmed by 3 bases and 4 bases, with 12 bases remaining between them. The CDR3 loop spans 14 amino acids. The CDR3, as DNA: TGTGCCAGCAGTTTCCACCCGGGAGGCACTGAAGCTTTCTTT. It codes for CASSFHPGGTEAFF.

In its sample, this clonotype was seen a few times. The rearrangement joins TRBV7-9 to TRBJ2-1; D perhaps matches TRBD1 (6 bases). V was pared by 5 bases and J by 2 bases, with 13 bases between. The CDR3 extends over 15 amino acids. Looked up from germline, CDR1 is SEHNR and CDR2 is FQNEAQ (reference sequence). Written as DNA, the CDR3 is TGTGCCAGCAGCCAGCGACAGGCAGCCTACAATGAGCAGTTCTTC. This gives the protein CASSQRQAAYNEQFF.

The rearrangement uses TRBV11-2 and TRBJ2-7; 8 bases are a match to TRBD2. Germline V CDR1 and CDR2: SGHAT, FQNNGV. The CDR3 is 14 amino acids. V lost 7 bases to trimming and J lost 1 base; unmatched junction nucleotides: 6. Written as DNA, the CDR3 is TGTGCCAGCAACACGACGGGGGGGTCCTACGAGCAGTACGTC. This sequence encodes CASNTTGGSYEQYV.

Only a few counts were recorded for this clonotype. The chain recombines TRBV7-2 with TRBJ1-2, with D possibly TRBD1 on 5 matching bases. V was clipped by 0 bases and J by 7 bases, with 15 bases between them. Germline V gives CDR1 SGHTA, CDR2 FQGNSA. There are 15 residues in the CDR3. The CDR3 region is CASSLAGLLRAGYTF. The CDR3 bases are TGTGCCAGCAGCTTAGCAGGCCTTCTCAGGGCTGGCTACACCTTC.

This clonotype was observed a few times. The chain couples TRBV3-1 to TRBJ2-1; D might be TRBD1 or TRBD2, each matching 5 bases. V lost 0 bases to trimming and J lost 8 bases, with 11 bases between them. CDR1 LGHDT and CDR2 YNNKEL come from the germline V gene (reference sequence). The CDR3 has 14 residues. The CDR3 reads CASSQDPGTHEQFF. The CDR3 nucleotides read TGTGCCAGCAGCCAAGATCCCGGGACCCATGAGCAGTTCTTC.

The sample holds a few counts of this clonotype. The V call is TRBV7-3, the J call TRBJ2-5; D is unclear. The germline V and J ends were trimmed by 2 bases and 5 bases, with 9 bases remaining between them. The CDR3 covers 13 residues. CDR1 is SGHTA and CDR2 is FQGTGA in the germline V gene. The CDR3 protein is CASSLARYETQYF. CDR3 bases: TGTGCCAGCAGCTTAGCTAGATATGAGACCCAGTACTTC.

The chain couples TRBV30 to TRBJ1-5; TRBD1 agrees at 8 bases. After removal of 3 bases from V and 8 bases from J, the junction contained 9 bases not matched to a gene. The CDR3 is made up of 14 amino acids. Per germline, CDR1 GTSNPN and CDR2 SVGIG (reference sequence). The CDR3: CAWSSGQGVEPQHF. CDR3 nucleotide sequence: TGTGCCTGGAGCTCCGGACAGGGTGTTGAGCCCCAGCATTTT.

This clonotype turned up a few times. V gene TRBV5-1 combines with J gene TRBJ2-7; D is possibly TRBD1 (6 bases). Trimming took 0 bases from V and 4 from J, leaving 11 bases between them. The germline V gene encodes CDR1 SGHRS and CDR2 YFSETQ. This CDR3 comprises 14 residues. CDR3 in amino acids: CASSLGTARYEQYF. The CDR3, as DNA: TGCGCCAGCAGCTTGGGGACAGCCAGATACGAGCAGTACTTC.

This clonotype appeared a few times. The J gene is TRBJ1-6, the V gene TRBV6-2 or TRBV6-3, with 11 positions matching TRBD1. This CDR3 contains 16 residues. With 6 bases clipped from V and 6 bases from J, the junction kept 7 bases outside the gene matches. The germline V gene has CDR1 MNHEY and CDR2 SVGEGT. CDR3 sequence (DNA): TGTGCCAGCAGGATGGACAGGGGGCTTCTTAATTCACCCCTCCACTTT. Encoded protein: CASRMDRGLLNSPLHF.

The chain joins TRBV14 to TRBJ1-1; D might be TRBD1 (6 bases). This CDR3 is built from 13 residues. V was pared by 4 bases and J by 11 bases, with 17 bases between. Germline CDR1 SGHDN, CDR2 FVKESK. The CDR3 DNA reads as TGTGCCAGCAGCCCGGAATGGGGGGGGCGGGCTTTCTTT. Amino acids: CASSPEWGGRAFF. Looking up the rest from reference TRBV14 and TRBJ1-1 gives the full variable domain: EAGVTQFPSHSVIEKGQTVTLRCDPISGHDNLYWYRRVMGKEIKFLLHFVKESKQDESGMPNNRFLAERTGGTYSTLKVQPAELEDSGVYFCASSPEWGGRAFFGQGTRLTVV.

This clonotype has only a few counts. The V gene is TRBV28, the J gene TRBJ2-5; D may be TRBD2 (6 bases). V was shortened by 3 bases and J by 1 base, with 15 bases between the two germline ends. CDR3 length equals 16 residues. CDR1 and CDR2 (germline): MDHEN, SYDVKM. CDR3 sequence reads: CASSFPTRGSQETQYF. For the CDR3, the DNA is TGTGCCAGCAGTTTCCCCACCCGGGGGTCCCAAGAGACCCAGTACTTC.